One and the same sample provided the 15 T cell receptor beta chains below, sequenced in a study of blood T cell repertoires in COVID-19. Repertoires were generated with immunoSEQ multiplex PCR, while TCRdb's copy carries only in-frame clones and drops some. This sample has roughly 250,000 clones, with 88% found just once. The sequencing sample was made of peripheral blood. The receptors stem from a woman aged 40 to 49 who had recovered from COVID-19.

This chain joins TRBV2 and TRBJ1-2, with unresolved D. The CDR3 sequence is 14 residues long. The V end lost 3 bases, the J end lost 2 bases, and 10 bases lay between the germline ends. Per germline, CDR1 SNHLY and CDR2 FYNNEI. CDR3 amino acids: CASSEQTRNYGYTF. CDR3 nucleotides: TGTGCCAGCAGTGAGCAGACGAGGAACTATGGCTACACCTTC. Full variable domain (remainder filled in from reference TRBV2 and TRBJ1-2): EPEVTQTPSHQVTQMGQEVILRCVPISNHLYFYWYRQILGQKVEFLVSFYNNEISEKSEIFDDQFSVERPDGSNFTLKIRSTKLEDSAMYFCASSEQTRNYGYTFGSGTRLTVV.

The rearrangement uses TRBV6-2 or TRBV6-3 and TRBJ2-1, with 9 bases matching TRBD2. CDR3 length equals 16 residues. V shed 1 base and J 6 bases; nucleotides not matched to a gene: 7. Germline loops: CDR1 MNHEY, CDR2 SVGEGT. CDR3 nucleotides: TGTGCCAGCAGTTACTTTGCGGGAGGGGACTTCAATGAGCAGTTCTTC. As protein: CASSYFAGGDFNEQFF.

V gene TRBV5-1 combines with J gene TRBJ1-6; tentatively, D is TRBD1 (6 bases). V lost 6 bases, J lost 3 bases, and 13 bases lay in between. CDR1 is SGHRS and CDR2 is YFSETQ in the germline V gene. The CDR3 runs to 15 residues. The CDR3 nucleotides are TGCGCCAGCACGGACAGCAACTACTATAATTCACCCCTCCACTTT. Residues: CASTDSNYYNSPLHF. Using reference TRBV5-1 and TRBJ1-6 for the parts outside the CDR3, the full variable domain is KAGVTQTPRYLIKTRGQQVTLSCSPISGHRSVSWYQQTPGQGLQFLFEYFSETQRNKGNFPGRFSGRQFSNSRSEMNVSTLELGDSALYLCASTDSNYYNSPLHFGNGTRLTVT.

The chain combines TRBV13 with TRBJ2-1; TRBD1 agrees at 7 bases. The CDR3 contains 14 residues. V was clipped by 6 bases and J by 5 bases; unmatched bases: 7. Per the germline V gene, CDR1 is PRHDT and CDR2 is FYEKMQ (reference sequence). The CDR3 here is CASSATGYNNEQFF. The CDR3 DNA reads TGTGCCAGCAGTGCGACAGGGTACAACAATGAGCAGTTCTTC.

The chain joins TRBV19 to TRBJ1-5, with D maybe TRBD1 (6 bases). Germline V gives CDR1 LNHDA, CDR2 SQIVND (reference sequence). The V and J ends lost 4 bases and 7 bases respectively, with 11 bases between them. CDR3 size: 13 residues. The CDR3 here is CASSTPGTQPQHF. In DNA, the CDR3 is TGTGCCAGTAGTACCCCCGGGACACAGCCCCAGCATTTT.

V and J are TRBV18 and TRBJ1-4, with D tentatively TRBD1 (6 bases). From germline, CDR1 is KGHSH and CDR2 LQKENI. Trimming pared 3 bases from V and 0 bases from J, leaving 17 bases between. The CDR3 loop spans 18 amino acids. Here the CDR3 reads CASSPTQGRVATNEKLFF. Written as DNA, the CDR3 is TGTGCCAGCTCACCGACCCAGGGGCGGGTGGCAACTAATGAAAAACTGTTTTTT.

The table lists this clone with a count of one. V is TRBV7-2 and J is TRBJ2-3; D is unclear. The CDR3 totals 13 residues. Germline CDR1 and CDR2: SGHTA and FQGNSA. V was pared by 5 bases and J by 3 bases, with 9 bases between. Here the CDR3 DNA reads TGTGCCAGCAGCACCCAGAAGACAGATACGCAGTATTTT. This encodes CASSTQKTDTQYF.

This rearrangement joins TRBV30 to TRBJ1-2; 9 bases match TRBD1. The CDR3 has 15 residues. Germline loops: CDR1 GTSNPN, CDR2 SVGIG (reference sequence). Trimming at V came to 2 bases and at J to 8 bases, leaving 12 bases not matched to a gene. Here the CDR3 reads CAWSRGFGTGIGYTF. The CDR3 DNA is TGTGCCTGGAGTAGGGGGTTTGGGACAGGGATCGGCTACACCTTC.

The chain combines TRBV5-1 with TRBJ2-2, with D possibly TRBD2 on 5 matching bases. Trimming took off 4 bases at V and 8 bases at J, with 15 bases between the two ends. Germline V gene data show CDR1 as SGHRS and CDR2 as YFSETQ. CDR3 size: 14 residues. The CDR3 nucleotides read TGCGCCAGCAGCCCGGACCCTAGCAGGGGGGAGCTGTTTTTT. Translating gives CASSPDPSRGELFF. Combining the CDR3 with reference TRBV5-1 and TRBJ2-2 gives the whole variable domain KAGVTQTPRYLIKTRGQQVTLSCSPISGHRSVSWYQQTPGQGLQFLFEYFSETQRNKGNFPGRFSGRQFSNSRSEMNVSTLELGDSALYLCASSPDPSRGELFFGEGSRLTVL.

The V call is TRBV7-2, the J call TRBJ1-5, with 7 nucleotides matching TRBD1. The V segment lost 5 bases and the J segment 7 bases; nucleotides outside the gene matches: 11. This CDR3 comprises 15 residues. Germline CDR1 is SGHTA and CDR2 is FQGNSA. The CDR3 sequence is CASSPIHRGQQPQHF. The CDR3 coding sequence is TGTGCCAGCAGCCCAATACACAGGGGTCAACAGCCCCAGCATTTT.

The chain's CDR3 is CASSQEGREASTGELFF. For the CDR3, the DNA is TGTGCCAGCAGCCAAGAAGGGCGGGAGGCCTCCACCGGGGAGCTGTTTTTT. This chain uses TRBV14 with TRBJ2-2; TRBD2 matches 8 bases. CDR1 and CDR2 (germline): SGHDN, FVKESK. The CDR3 totals 17 residues. V trimming: 0 bases; J trimming: 4 bases; junction bases outside the gene matches: 7.

The V call is TRBV6-1, the J call TRBJ1-6; TRBD1 matches 7 bases. This CDR3 is built from 14 residues. J lost 6 bases, V lost 5 bases, and 4 bases had no gene match. In germline, CDR1 is MNHNS, CDR2 SASEGT. In DNA, the CDR3 is TGTGCCAGCAGTCAAGACAGGGTTAATTCACCCCTCCACTTT. Residues: CASSQDRVNSPLHF.

This chain links TRBV19 with TRBJ1-5; D gene ambiguous. V was cut by 1 base and J by 3 bases, with 10 bases left in between. Germline CDR1 and CDR2: LNHDA and SQIVND (reference sequence). The CDR3 covers 15 residues. This CDR3 reads CASSIVSVVNQPQHF. The CDR3 DNA is TGTGCCAGTAGTATAGTGAGTGTTGTCAATCAGCCCCAGCATTTT. The full variable domain, in which reference TRBV19 and TRBJ1-5 provide the parts outside the CDR3, is DGGITQSPKYLFRKEGQNVTLSCEQNLNHDAMYWYRQDPGQGLRLIYYSQIVNDFQKGDIAEGYSVSREKKESFPLTVTSAQKNPTAFYLCASSIVSVVNQPQHFGDGTRLSIL.

The rearrangement joins TRBV24-1 to TRBJ1-2; TRBD1 might be the D (5 bases). Germline V gene lookup returns CDR1 KGHDR and CDR2 SFDVKD. This CDR3 comprises 14 residues. The V and J ends lost 3 bases and 5 bases respectively, with 12 bases between them. CDR3 DNA: TGTGCCACCAGTGATAGGCAGGGTCGATATGGCTACACCTTC. As protein: CATSDRQGRYGYTF.

Regarding this clone: A clone one base away is much larger, so this may be a read error. V gene TRBV2 combines with J gene TRBJ1-6, with a tentative D call TRBD1 (5 bases). The V gene lost 4 bases and the J gene lost 10 bases, with 11 bases spanning the gap. The CDR3 contains 13 residues. Germline-derived CDR1 and CDR2 are SNHLY and FYNNEI. CDR3 in DNA: TGTGCCAGCAGTGCGGACAAGGAGTCACCCCTCCACTTT. Translation: CASSADKESPLHF.